A selection of T cell receptor beta chains follows, all from one sample in a study of T-cell reconstitution after alpha-beta-depleted transplantation in children. TCRdb reanalysed the PCR reads using MiXCR and keeps one entry per CDR3 protein. The sample records about 480,000 distinct CDR3 sequences, under 15% being singletons. This specimen consisted of PBMCs from the stem cell graft donor, obtained from the stem cell graft. All receptors come from a human donor who donated a stem cell graft to a child with combined immunodeficiency. Each CDR3 is given with its conserved first and last residue. The D gene is left open where the match is weak. Not all rows give a size; the values are once, few, many and, for expanded clones, a class.

abundance: many
j_gene: TRBJ2-3
v_gene: TRBV6-2/TRBV6-3
d_gene: TRBD2
CDR3nt: TGTGCCAGCAGTCGCCCCCCGGGACTAGCGGGACCTAGCACAGATACGCAGTATTTT
CDR3aa: CASSRPPGLAGPSTDTQYF

abundance: .
j_gene: TRBJ1-4
v_gene: TRBV7-8
d_gene: .
CDR3nt: TGTGCCAGCAGAAAATGGGGCCTTGCAACTAATGAAAAACTGTTTTTT
CDR3aa: CASRKWGLATNEKLFF

abundance: few
j_gene: TRBJ1-3
v_gene: TRBV20-1
d_gene: TRBD1
CDR3nt: TGCAGTGCGGAAACCCGGGACAGAGGAAACACCATATATTTT
CDR3aa: CSAETRDRGNTIYF

abundance: many
j_gene: TRBJ1-3
v_gene: TRBV5-1
d_gene: TRBD1
CDR3nt: TGCGCCAGCACCGACACAGGGGGCGCGGGAAACACCATATATTTT
CDR3aa: CASTDTGGAGNTIYF

abundance: many
j_gene: TRBJ2-3
v_gene: TRBV29-1
d_gene: TRBD2
CDR3nt: TGCAGCGGGACTAGCTCGGGCACAGATACGCAGTATTTT
CDR3aa: CSGTSSGTDTQYF

abundance: .
j_gene: TRBJ2-7
v_gene: TRBV6-5
d_gene: .
CDR3nt: TGTGCCAGCAGTTACTCGAAAAGCGGGACAAGGATCTACGAGCAGTACTTC
CDR3aa: CASSYSKSGTRIYEQYF

abundance: few
j_gene: TRBJ1-1
v_gene: TRBV6-2/TRBV6-3
d_gene: TRBD1
CDR3nt: TGTGCCAGCAGACCCCCGCGACAGGGTGACACTGAAGCTTTCTTT
CDR3aa: CASRPPRQGDTEAFF

abundance: .
j_gene: TRBJ2-5
v_gene: TRBV6-1
d_gene: TRBD1
CDR3nt: TGTGCCAGTAAACAGGGGTTCGTCCAAGAGACCCAGTACTTC
CDR3aa: CASKQGFVQETQYF

abundance: .
j_gene: TRBJ2-7
v_gene: TRBV4-2
d_gene: .
CDR3nt: TGTGCCAGCAGCCAAGATAGGTACGACAGTGTCACCAACGAGCAGTACTTC
CDR3aa: CASSQDRYDSVTNEQYF

abundance: many
j_gene: TRBJ2-5
v_gene: TRBV20-1
d_gene: .
CDR3nt: TGCAGTGCTAGTGGTTCTACACAAGAGACCCAGTACTTC
CDR3aa: CSASGSTQETQYF

abundance: .
j_gene: TRBJ2-7
v_gene: TRBV29-1
d_gene: .
CDR3nt: TGCAGCGTCCTAGTAGGGGGGGCGATCTACGAGCAGTACTTC
CDR3aa: CSVLVGGAIYEQYF

abundance: few
j_gene: TRBJ1-1
v_gene: TRBV29-1
d_gene: .
CDR3nt: TGCAGCGTTCAACGGAAGCTGAACACTGAAGCTTTCTTT
CDR3aa: CSVQRKLNTEAFF

abundance: .
j_gene: TRBJ2-1
v_gene: TRBV20-1
d_gene: TRBD2
CDR3nt: TGCAGTGGCAAACTAGCGGGAGGCCTTGGTAGCTCCTACAATGAGCAGTTCTTC
CDR3aa: CSGKLAGGLGSSYNEQFF

abundance: many
j_gene: TRBJ2-7
v_gene: TRBV20-1
d_gene: TRBD2
CDR3nt: TGCAGTGCTTGGATTTACGACGGGAGGGTTTACGAGCAGTACTTC
CDR3aa: CSAWIYDGRVYEQYF

abundance: .
j_gene: TRBJ2-2
v_gene: TRBV4-2
d_gene: TRBD1
CDR3nt: TGTGCCAGCTCTACAAACAGGGGCACCGGGGAGCTGTTTTTT
CDR3aa: CASSTNRGTGELFF

abundance: .
j_gene: TRBJ1-5
v_gene: TRBV18
d_gene: .
CDR3nt: TGTGCCAGCTCACTCCTACGGAATCAGCCCCAGCATTTT
CDR3aa: CASSLLRNQPQHF

abundance: few
j_gene: TRBJ2-5
v_gene: TRBV25-1
d_gene: .
CDR3nt: TGTGCCAGCAGTAGGGCTAACCAAGAGACCCAGTACTTC
CDR3aa: CASSRANQETQYF